Each of the 8 T cell receptor beta chains below was sequenced from the same sample in a study of T cell changes during pregnancy in multiple sclerosis. TCRdb's copy holds only in-frame clones and misses some; the assay was immunoSEQ multiplex PCR. Of about 40,000 clones in the sample, 92% were seen once. Sequenced here: CD4+ T cells from peripheral blood mononuclear cells, sampled in the third trimester of pregnancy. These receptors were collected from a female donor with multiple sclerosis, enrolled in a pregnancy study.

The rearrangement joins TRBV29-1 to TRBJ2-7, with a weak D call TRBD1 (6 bases). The length of the CDR3 is 16 residues. The germline V gene encodes CDR1 SQVTM and CDR2 ANQGSEA. With 0 bases removed from V and 5 bases from J, the gap between germline ends came to 20 bases. The CDR3 reads CSVEDSRGRGTHEQYF. The CDR3 DNA is TGCAGCGTTGAAGATTCCAGGGGCCGAGGAACCCACGAGCAGTACTTC.

J is TRBJ2-2 and V is TRBV7-9; TRBD2 matches 8 bases. The V gene's germline CDR1 is SEHNR and CDR2 FQNEAQ (reference sequence). This CDR3 region has 16 residues. Trimming at V came to 2 bases and at J to 4 bases, leaving 6 bases not matched to a gene. CDR3: CASSLRTGGGTGELFF. The CDR3 DNA reads TGTGCCAGCAGCTTACGAACGGGAGGGGGCACCGGGGAGCTGTTTTTT.

J is TRBJ2-3 and V is TRBV7-9; tentative D call: TRBD2 (6 bases). This CDR3 comprises 14 residues. The ends were cut back, 8 bases at V and 0 bases at J, with 12 bases in the middle. Germline loops: CDR1 SEHNR, CDR2 FQNEAQ (reference sequence). For the CDR3, the DNA is TGTGCCAGCGGACGGGAGTTTAGCACAGATACGCAGTATTTT. It specifies CASGREFSTDTQYF.

The rearrangement joins TRBV25-1 to TRBJ2-7, with 10 bases aligning to TRBD2. CDR3 size: 14 residues. The J segment lost 4 bases and the V segment lost 6 bases, leaving 6 bases of the junction unmatched. Per the germline V gene, CDR1 is MGHDK and CDR2 is SYGVNS. CDR3: CASRENSGRYEQYF. CDR3 in DNA: TGTGCCAGCAGGGAAAATAGCGGGAGGTACGAGCAGTACTTC.

This clone turned up a few times. The V gene is TRBV7-2, the J gene TRBJ1-2; 7 positions agree with TRBD1. Trimming cost V 5 bases and J 4 bases; bases outside gene matches: 13. The germline gives CDR1 SGHTA, CDR2 FQGNSA. This CDR3 spans 16 amino acids. The CDR3 region has the DNA TGTGCCAGCAGCCACCAAAGGACAGGCCCGTCCTATGGCTACACCTTC. Translating gives CASSHQRTGPSYGYTF.

The chain is built from TRBV28 and TRBJ1-1; D is undetermined. The CDR3 consists of 12 residues. V was clipped by 6 bases and J by 7 bases, with 12 bases between them. Germline CDR1 and CDR2: MDHEN and SYDVKM. This chain's CDR3 is CASRRPQGEAFF. DNA of the CDR3: TGTGCCAGCAGGAGGCCCCAAGGTGAAGCTTTCTTT.

A single count supports this clone. The genes are TRBV18 and TRBJ1-1, with TRBD1 matching over 9 bases. Losses at the gene ends were 6 bases for V and 5 bases for J; bases not matched to a gene: 13. Germline loops: CDR1 KGHSH, CDR2 LQKENI. The CDR3 has 16 residues. CDR3 DNA sequence: TGTGCCAGCTCCCTACGACCGGGACAGGGTGAGACTGAAGCTTTCTTT. Its protein is CASSLRPGQGETEAFF.

This clone was seen only once. This rearrangement joins TRBV6-6 to TRBJ2-7, with TRBD2 as a possible D gene (5 bases). This CDR3 region has 15 residues. Between the trimmed V and J ends, which lost 2 bases and 5 bases, there was a span of 16 bases. Germline V lookup: CDR1 MNHNY, CDR2 SVGAGI (reference sequence). The CDR3 DNA is TGTGCCAGCAGTTACGGGGTCCTTGGACTGGACGAGCAGTACTTC. Translated: CASSYGVLGLDEQYF.